These 31 T cell receptor beta chains were sequenced from one sample in a study of cytomegalovirus exposure and HLA in healthy donors. The PCR contained 60 Vbeta and 13 Jbeta primers. The repertoire was sequenced with immunoSEQ multiplex PCR; TCRdb's copy has only in-frame clones and lacks some. The table shows fewer than 200,000 clones, with 60% to 80% occurring only once. The specimen was PBMCs. These receptor sequences come from a man aged 30-40 years in good health and CMV-seropositive.

The chain has TRBV4-3 and TRBJ2-5; 8 bases match TRBD2. CDR3 length: 14 residues. The V gene's germline CDR1 is LGHNA and CDR2 YSLEER. The junction had 4 bases not matched to a gene; V was cut back by 0 bases and J by 7 bases. In DNA form, the CDR3 reads TGCGCCAGCAGCCAAGATAGGAGCGGGGGGACCCAGTACTTC. It encodes CASSQDRSGGTQYF.

This clone was picked up one time. V and J are TRBV19 and TRBJ1-5; D unclear. Trimming took 3 bases from V and 9 from J, leaving 6 bases between them. Germline assignment: CDR1 LNHDA and CDR2 SQIVND (reference sequence). The CDR3 consists of 11 residues. CDR3 residues: CASSMEGPQHF. The CDR3 bases are TGTGCCAGTAGTATGGAGGGGCCCCAGCATTTT.

The chain links TRBV19 to TRBJ2-7, with a weak D call TRBD1 (5 bases). The CDR3 contains 14 residues. Trimming left V 2 bases short and J 2 bases short, with 10 bases between. Germline CDR1 reads LNHDA; CDR2 reads SQIVND (reference sequence). The CDR3, as DNA: TGTGCCAGTAGTATACAGGGCCGCGCCTACGAGCAGTACTTC. Translated: CASSIQGRAYEQYF.

The chain has TRBV7-3 and TRBJ1-1; no firm D call. V lost 6 bases and J lost 4, with 12 bases in between. The CDR3 has 13 residues. The germline CDR1 and CDR2 sequences are SGHTA and FQGTGA. DNA of the CDR3: TGTGCCAGCAGTCTAGCAGGAGCCACTGAAGCTTTCTTT. Encoded protein: CASSLAGATEAFF.

This chain links TRBV5-1 with TRBJ2-3; a possible D gene is TRBD2 (6 bases). V dropped 0 bases and J dropped 5 bases, with 13 bases sitting between them. Germline assignment: CDR1 SGHRS and CDR2 YFSETQ. The CDR3 is 15 residues long. The CDR3 DNA reads TGCGCCAGCAGCTTGGTCCCGGGGGTGGGAGATACGCAGTATTTT. Its protein is CASSLVPGVGDTQYF.

This clone has just a few counts. The V call is TRBV10-3, the J call TRBJ2-2; the match to TRBD1 covers 8 bases. V lost 0 bases, J lost 4 bases, and 4 bases stayed unmatched. The CDR3 runs 16 residues. Germline V CDR1 and CDR2: ENHRY, SYGVKD. This CDR3 reads CAISESNDRGTGELFF. As DNA, the CDR3 is TGTGCCATCAGTGAGTCAAACGACAGGGGCACCGGGGAGCTGTTTTTT.

V and J are TRBV7-2 and TRBJ2-7; weak D call: TRBD2 (5 bases). From germline, CDR1 is SGHTA and CDR2 FQGNSA. The CDR3 sequence is 13 residues long. Trimming stripped 0 bases from V and 7 bases from J, with 10 bases between. The CDR3 is CASSLAEGSEQYF. In nucleotides, the CDR3 is TGTGCCAGCAGCTTAGCAGAGGGATCGGAGCAGTACTTC.

The V and J genes are TRBV7-6 and TRBJ2-5, with TRBD1 identical over 10 bases. Per the germline V gene, CDR1 is SGHVS and CDR2 is FNYEAQ. The CDR3 totals 15 residues. V gave up 5 bases and J gave up 5 bases; unmatched junction bases: 8. The CDR3 reads CASSRGTGVSETQYF. The DNA for the CDR3 is TGTGCCAGCAGCAGGGGGACAGGGGTGTCGGAGACCCAGTACTTC.

The chain is built from TRBV10-2 and TRBJ2-1; 10 bases agree with TRBD2. Germline CDR1 WSHSY, CDR2 SAAADI. The CDR3 has 14 amino acids. The V gene end was trimmed by 4 bases and the J gene end by 4 bases; junction bases not matched to a gene: 1. In DNA form, the CDR3 reads TGCGCCAGCAGTGCAGCGGGGGGGTACAATGAGCAGTTCTTC. Translating it yields CASSAAGGYNEQFF.

The V and J genes are TRBV2 and TRBJ2-7; 9 bases align to TRBD2. Losses at the gene ends were 5 bases for V and 4 bases for J; bases not matched to a gene: 12. The germline V gene encodes CDR1 SNHLY and CDR2 FYNNEI. The CDR3 loop spans 16 amino acids. CDR3: CASSRGERGAGYEQYF. Written as DNA, the CDR3 is TGTGCCAGCAGTCGTGGGGAGCGGGGGGCCGGGTACGAGCAGTACTTC.

The genes are TRBV27 and TRBJ1-1; 7 nucleotides match TRBD1. The CDR3 has 14 residues. Looked up from germline, CDR1 is MNHEY and CDR2 is SMNVEV (reference sequence). Germline trimming cut 6 bases from V and 3 bases from J; bases unmatched to any gene: 7. The CDR3 bases are TGTGCCAGCAGACTCCAGGGGGGTGACACTGAAGCTTTCTTT. Protein product: CASRLQGGDTEAFF.

The J gene is TRBJ1-2, the V gene TRBV4-1; D may be TRBD1 (6 bases). Germline loops: CDR1 MGHRA, CDR2 YSYEKL. The CDR3 spans 15 residues. Deletions cut 4 bases from V and 4 bases from J, with 16 bases between. Here the CDR3 DNA reads TGCGCCAGCAGCCCCTCACAGGGAGATATCTATGGCTACACCTTC. As protein: CASSPSQGDIYGYTF.

This clone occurred a few times. The chain joins TRBV6-1 to TRBJ1-2; 7 bases align to TRBD1. The CDR3 has 13 amino acids. V shed 4 bases, J shed 2 bases, and the junction held 1 base outside the gene matches. The germline V gene encodes CDR1 MNHNS and CDR2 SASEGT. CDR3: CASSGGQNYGYTF. The CDR3 nucleotides read TGTGCCAGCAGTGGGGGACAGAACTATGGCTACACCTTC.

V gene TRBV9 combines with J gene TRBJ2-3; possibly TRBD1 for D (5 bases). The germline V gene has CDR1 SGDLS and CDR2 YYNGEE. The germline V and J ends were trimmed by 4 bases and 0 bases, with 15 bases remaining between them. The CDR3 is 16 residues long. CDR3 protein: CASSSQGWASTDTQYF. The CDR3 DNA sequence: TGTGCCAGCAGCTCTCAGGGTTGGGCTAGCACAGATACGCAGTATTTT.

The chain combines TRBV6-1 with TRBJ1-1, with 9 nucleotides matching TRBD1. Germline CDR1 reads MNHNS; CDR2 reads SASEGT. Trimming at V came to 4 bases and at J to 5 bases, leaving 5 bases not matched to a gene. The CDR3 extends over 14 amino acids. CDR3 sequence: CASSVSGQGTEAFF. DNA of the CDR3: TGTGCCAGCAGTGTGTCGGGACAGGGAACTGAAGCTTTCTTT.

The chain is built from TRBV7-9 and TRBJ2-1; 9 bases are a match to TRBD1. This CDR3 is 14 amino acids long. The V and J ends lost 7 bases and 7 bases, in that order; junction bases with no gene match: 8. The germline gives CDR1 SEHNR, CDR2 FQNEAQ (reference sequence). Here the CDR3 reads CASTHRDRVNEQFF. CDR3 nucleotides: TGTGCCAGCACCCACCGGGACAGGGTGAATGAGCAGTTCTTC.

The chain combines TRBV19 with TRBJ1-2; 9 bases agree with TRBD1. Germline V gene lookup returns CDR1 LNHDA and CDR2 SQIVND (reference sequence). The CDR3 is made up of 16 amino acids. After removal of 7 bases from V and 4 bases from J, the junction contained 13 bases not matched to a gene. The CDR3 spells CASTKVTGGASYGYTF. CDR3 coding DNA: TGTGCCAGTACCAAGGTTACAGGGGGCGCGAGCTATGGCTACACCTTC.

CDR3 loop: CASSTDTYGYTF. CDR3 sequence (DNA): TGTGCCAGCAGTACGGACACCTATGGCTACACCTTC. V usage is TRBV2 and J usage is TRBJ1-2; D possibly corresponds to TRBD1 (5 bases). The CDR3 is 12 amino acids. With 5 bases removed from V and 4 bases from J, the gap between germline ends came to 8 bases. The germline V gene encodes CDR1 SNHLY and CDR2 FYNNEI.

CDR3 sequence: CASNHQVNTEAFF. As DNA, the CDR3 is TGCGCCAGCAATCACCAGGTGAACACTGAAGCTTTCTTT. The gene calls are TRBV10-2 and TRBJ1-1; no clear D gene. V dropped 7 bases and J dropped 0 bases, with 9 bases sitting between them. The CDR3 contains 13 residues. Germline V gene lookup returns CDR1 WSHSY and CDR2 SAAADI.

The chain combines TRBV11-2 with TRBJ2-2; TRBD1 matches at 8 bases. The length of the CDR3 is 16 residues. V shed 5 bases, J shed 3 bases, and the junction held 8 bases outside the gene matches. Germline CDR1 and CDR2: SGHAT and FQNNGV. The CDR3 region is CASSAPDRAHTGELFF. The DNA for the CDR3 is TGTGCCAGCAGCGCCCCGGACAGGGCCCACACCGGGGAGCTGTTTTTT.

This clone was counted a few times. The chain joins TRBV4-1 to TRBJ1-3; D is unresolved. This CDR3 is built from 15 residues. Looked up from germline, CDR1 is MGHRA and CDR2 is YSYEKL. The germline V and J ends were trimmed by 6 bases and 2 bases, with 14 bases remaining between them. For the CDR3, the DNA is TGCGCCAGCAGTCCTCACAAGTATACTGGAAACACCATATATTTT. This translates into CASSPHKYTGNTIYF.

The gene calls are TRBV10-3 and TRBJ1-6; 7 nucleotides agree with TRBD1. Germline CDR1 ENHRY, CDR2 SYGVKD. V trimming: 10 bases; J trimming: 7 bases; junction bases outside the gene matches: 7. This CDR3 is built from 13 residues. The CDR3 DNA reads TGTGCCACGAAAGGGACAGAGAATTCACCCCTCCACTTT. This codes for CATKGTENSPLHF.

This clone was observed once. V is TRBV7-2 and J is TRBJ1-1, with TRBD1 matching 7 bases. The J segment lost 1 base and the V segment lost 1 base, leaving 3 bases of the junction unmatched. In germline, CDR1 is SGHTA, CDR2 FQGNSA. The CDR3 runs to 15 residues. CDR3 sequence: CASSLDRGWNTEAFF. The CDR3 coding sequence is TGTGCCAGCAGCTTAGACAGGGGATGGAACACTGAAGCTTTCTTT.

The V and J genes are TRBV7-2 and TRBJ2-5; D perhaps matches TRBD2 (7 bases). The germline V and J ends were trimmed by 5 bases and 7 bases, with 17 bases remaining between them. The CDR3 sequence is 14 residues long. Germline loops: CDR1 SGHTA, CDR2 FQGNSA. The CDR3 coding sequence is TGTGCCAGCAGCACCGGACAGCGGGAAGGGACCCAGTACTTC. Its protein product is CASSTGQREGTQYF.

The chain is built from TRBV28 and TRBJ2-3; 7 nucleotides agree with TRBD2. V trimming: 5 bases; J trimming: 6 bases; junction bases outside the gene matches: 8. Germline V gives CDR1 MDHEN, CDR2 SYDVKM. The length of the CDR3 is 14 residues. CDR3 residues: CASSPGGRGDTQYF. In DNA form, the CDR3 reads TGTGCCAGCAGTCCCGGGGGGAGGGGTGATACGCAGTATTTT.

The gene calls are TRBV10-3 and TRBJ1-1; TRBD1 matches at 10 bases. Germline CDR1 reads ENHRY; CDR2 reads SYGVKD. The CDR3 has 15 amino acids. V trimming: 7 bases; J trimming: 0 bases; junction bases outside the gene matches: 5. The CDR3 sequence is CAITRDRGLNTEAFF. Here the CDR3 DNA reads TGTGCCATCACCCGGGACAGGGGTCTGAACACTGAAGCTTTCTTT.

This clone has just a few counts. V usage is TRBV5-1 and J usage is TRBJ2-5; D gene unclear. The CDR3 extends over 13 amino acids. Trimming took 0 bases from V and 2 from J, leaving 5 bases between them. In germline, CDR1 is SGHRS, CDR2 YFSETQ. Here the CDR3 DNA reads TGCGCCAGCAGCTTGGGGCAACAAGAGACCCAGTACTTC. Encoded protein: CASSLGQQETQYF.

The V call is TRBV2, the J call TRBJ2-5; 9 nucleotides match TRBD2. The end of the DNA aligns better with TRBJ2-7, so the J call may be wrong. The CDR3 loop spans 14 amino acids. Looked up from germline, CDR1 is SNHLY and CDR2 is FYNNEI. This CDR3 reads CASSVSGGTYEQYF. In DNA, the CDR3 is TGTGCCAGCAGTGTTAGCGGGGGAACCTACGAGCAGTACTTC.

The V call is TRBV5-1, the J call TRBJ1-6, with 10 bases fitting TRBD1. The V and J ends lost 0 bases and 10 bases, in that order; junction bases with no gene match: 4. Per germline, CDR1 SGHRS and CDR2 YFSETQ. CDR3 length: 15 amino acids. Here the CDR3 DNA reads TGCGCCAGCAGCTTGGCGGGACAGGGGAGATCACCCCTCCACTTT. Residues: CASSLAGQGRSPLHF.

The chain is built from TRBV5-1 and TRBJ2-2, with D possibly TRBD1 on 5 matching bases. Trimming pared 4 bases from V and 7 bases from J, leaving 14 bases between. CDR1 and CDR2 (germline): SGHRS, YFSETQ. The CDR3 length is 14 residues. As DNA, the CDR3 is TGCGCCAGCAGCCCTCAGGGTGGTGGCGGGGAGCTGTTTTTT. Residues: CASSPQGGGGELFF.

This clone appeared a single time. This chain connects TRBV7-9 to TRBJ1-1, with D hard to call. The V end lost 0 bases, the J end lost 0 bases, and 8 bases lay between the germline ends. Germline CDR1 SEHNR, CDR2 FQNEAQ (reference sequence). The CDR3 runs to 15 residues. The CDR3 DNA reads TGTGCCAGCAGCTTAGCTCAGGTCATGAACACTGAAGCTTTCTTT. Translation: CASSLAQVMNTEAFF.